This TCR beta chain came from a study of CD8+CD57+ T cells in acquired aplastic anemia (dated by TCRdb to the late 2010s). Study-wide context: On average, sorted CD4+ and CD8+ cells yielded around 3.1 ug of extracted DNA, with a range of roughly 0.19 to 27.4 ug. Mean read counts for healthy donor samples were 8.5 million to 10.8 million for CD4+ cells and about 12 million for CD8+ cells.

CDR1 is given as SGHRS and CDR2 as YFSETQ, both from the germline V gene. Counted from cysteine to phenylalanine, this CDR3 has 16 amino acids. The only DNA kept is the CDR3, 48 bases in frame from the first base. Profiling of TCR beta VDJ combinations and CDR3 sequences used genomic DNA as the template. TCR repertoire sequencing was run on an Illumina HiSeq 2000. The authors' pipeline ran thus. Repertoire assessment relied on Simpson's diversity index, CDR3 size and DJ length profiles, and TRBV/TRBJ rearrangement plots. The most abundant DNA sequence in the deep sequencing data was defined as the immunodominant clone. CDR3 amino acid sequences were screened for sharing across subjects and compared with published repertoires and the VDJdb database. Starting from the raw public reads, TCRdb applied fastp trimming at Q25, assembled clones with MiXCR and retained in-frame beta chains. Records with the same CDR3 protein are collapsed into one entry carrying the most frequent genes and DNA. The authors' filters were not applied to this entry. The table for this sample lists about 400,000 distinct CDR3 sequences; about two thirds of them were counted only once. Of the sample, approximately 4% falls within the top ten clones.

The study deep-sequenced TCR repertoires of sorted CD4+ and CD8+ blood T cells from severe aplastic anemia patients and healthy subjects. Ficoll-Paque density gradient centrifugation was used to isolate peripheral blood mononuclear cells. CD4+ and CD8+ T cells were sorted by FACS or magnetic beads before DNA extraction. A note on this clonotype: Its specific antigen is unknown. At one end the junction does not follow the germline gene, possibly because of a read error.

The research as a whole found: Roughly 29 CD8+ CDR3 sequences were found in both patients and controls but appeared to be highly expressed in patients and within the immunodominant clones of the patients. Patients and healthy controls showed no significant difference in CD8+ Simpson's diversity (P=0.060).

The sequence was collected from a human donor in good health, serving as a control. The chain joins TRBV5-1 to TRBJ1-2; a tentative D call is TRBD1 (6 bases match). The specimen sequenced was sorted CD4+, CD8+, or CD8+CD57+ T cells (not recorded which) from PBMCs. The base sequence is TGCGCCACCAGCGGACAGTCGGGGCCGGGTAACTATGGCTACACCTTC. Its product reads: CATSGQSGPGNYGYTF.